The rows below give T cell receptor beta chains drawn from one sample of a study of post-analysis software for immune sequencing data. Using its own MiXCR run on the PCR reads, TCRdb lists one record per CDR3 protein. Found here are about 540,000 distinct CDR3 sequences, under 40% of them singletons; the top ten hold 4.5% to 7.5%. The specimen sequenced was blood. All receptors derive from a girl between 2 and 17 years old with multiple sclerosis. Both conserved end residues are part of each CDR3. Fields, in order: V gene, D gene, J gene, clone size, CDR3 DNA, CDR3 protein. D genes are given only for firm matches. Size is omitted from some rows. Given values are once, few, many or a class for expanded clones.

v_gene: TRBV5-1
d_gene: .
j_gene: TRBJ1-4
abundance: few
CDR3nt: TGCGCCAGCAGCTTGGTGCGGGGGCTTAATGAAAAACTGTTTTTT
CDR3aa: CASSLVRGLNEKLFF

v_gene: TRBV24-1
d_gene: .
j_gene: TRBJ2-5
abundance: .
CDR3nt: TGTGCCACCATCAAAGATGGGACGGCTGTGGAGCAGTACTTC
CDR3aa: CATIKDGTAVEQYF

v_gene: TRBV29-1
d_gene: .
j_gene: TRBJ1-1
abundance: .
CDR3nt: TGCAGCGTTGACGACAGGATTGCTGAAGCTTTCTTT
CDR3aa: CSVDDRIAEAFF

v_gene: TRBV5-1
d_gene: TRBD2
j_gene: TRBJ2-1
abundance: .
CDR3nt: TGCGCCAGTAGGGAGGGCGGAACCTACAATGAGCAGTTCTTC
CDR3aa: CASREGGTYNEQFF

v_gene: TRBV7-8
d_gene: .
j_gene: TRBJ2-1
abundance: .
CDR3nt: TGTGCCAGCATGAAATCAGAAGCGGCCTACAATGAGCAGTTCTTC
CDR3aa: CASMKSEAAYNEQFF

v_gene: TRBV6-5
d_gene: .
j_gene: TRBJ2-2
abundance: few
CDR3nt: TGTGCCAGCCGGATCGTTCCTACCGGGGAGCTGTTTTTT
CDR3aa: CASRIVPTGELFF

v_gene: TRBV10-3
d_gene: TRBD1
j_gene: TRBJ1-4
abundance: few
CDR3nt: TGTGCCACCACAGGGGACCGGGAAAAACTGTTTTTT
CDR3aa: CATTGDREKLFF

v_gene: TRBV12-3/TRBV12-4
d_gene: .
j_gene: TRBJ1-1
abundance: .
CDR3nt: TGTGCCAGCAGTCTGCCGTTCAGGGAAAGGAGTGAAGCTTTCTTT
CDR3aa: CASSLPFRERSEAFF

v_gene: TRBV20-1
d_gene: .
j_gene: TRBJ2-3
abundance: few
CDR3nt: TGCAGTGCCAAAGATGGGGGTGGCACAGATACGCAGTATTTT
CDR3aa: CSAKDGGGTDTQYF

v_gene: TRBV20-1
d_gene: .
j_gene: TRBJ1-5
abundance: .
CDR3nt: TGCAGTGCTAGATGGGGCAATCAGCCCCAGCATTTT
CDR3aa: CSARWGNQPQHF

v_gene: TRBV20-1
d_gene: TRBD1
j_gene: TRBJ2-7
abundance: .
CDR3nt: TGCAGTGCCACGGACAGGACCTACGAGCAGTACTTC
CDR3aa: CSATDRTYEQYF

v_gene: TRBV10-3
d_gene: .
j_gene: TRBJ2-7
abundance: .
CDR3nt: TGTGCCATCAGCTCCGGGAGCCGGGTTTACGAGCAGTACTTC
CDR3aa: CAISSGSRVYEQYF

v_gene: TRBV9
d_gene: .
j_gene: TRBJ2-7
abundance: many
CDR3nt: TGTGCCAGCAGCCCGGAGGGAGCCTACGAGCAGTACTTC
CDR3aa: CASSPEGAYEQYF

v_gene: TRBV15
d_gene: .
j_gene: TRBJ1-5
abundance: once
CDR3nt: TGTGCCACCAGCAGAGCTGGAAGCAATCAGCCCCAGCATTTT
CDR3aa: CATSRAGSNQPQHF

v_gene: TRBV20-1
d_gene: .
j_gene: TRBJ1-2
abundance: many
CDR3nt: TGCAGTGCTAGTCGTCCAGCGGATGGCTACACCTTC
CDR3aa: CSASRPADGYTF

v_gene: TRBV11-2
d_gene: .
j_gene: TRBJ2-3
abundance: many
CDR3nt: TGCGCCAGCAGCCTATGGGCAGATACGCAGTATTTT
CDR3aa: CASSLWADTQYF

v_gene: TRBV5-1
d_gene: TRBD1
j_gene: TRBJ2-1
abundance: .
CDR3nt: TGCGCCAGCAGCGTCGGACAGGCGGACAATGAGCAGTTCTTC
CDR3aa: CASSVGQADNEQFF

v_gene: TRBV28
d_gene: TRBD2
j_gene: TRBJ2-3
abundance: few
CDR3nt: TGTGCCAGCAGCCCCGCTCTAGCGGGGGCCGGAGATACGCAGTATTTT
CDR3aa: CASSPALAGAGDTQYF

v_gene: TRBV2
d_gene: TRBD2
j_gene: TRBJ2-1
abundance: .
CDR3nt: TGTGCCAGCAGTGAAATCGGGGGGGCGCCCAATGAGCAGTTCTTC
CDR3aa: CASSEIGGAPNEQFF

v_gene: TRBV28
d_gene: .
j_gene: TRBJ1-5
abundance: .
CDR3nt: TGTGCCAGCAGCCAGACCGGCAGGGGAGGAAATCAGCCCCAGCATTTT
CDR3aa: CASSQTGRGGNQPQHF

v_gene: TRBV20-1
d_gene: TRBD1
j_gene: TRBJ1-5
abundance: .
CDR3nt: TGCAGTGCCACGGACAGGCCCAATCAGCCCCAGCATTTT
CDR3aa: CSATDRPNQPQHF

v_gene: TRBV4-2
d_gene: .
j_gene: TRBJ2-7
abundance: .
CDR3nt: TGTGCCAGCAGCCAACAACTAGACAGAGGAGACGAGCAGTACTTC
CDR3aa: CASSQQLDRGDEQYF

v_gene: TRBV2
d_gene: .
j_gene: TRBJ2-7
abundance: .
CDR3nt: TGTGCCAGCAGTGAATCCCCGACAGCCTCCTACGAGCAGTACTTC
CDR3aa: CASSESPTASYEQYF

v_gene: TRBV5-1
d_gene: .
j_gene: TRBJ2-3
abundance: .
CDR3nt: TGCGCCAGCAGCCAGACTAATCCGGGGGATACGCAGTATTTT
CDR3aa: CASSQTNPGDTQYF

v_gene: TRBV12-3/TRBV12-4
d_gene: .
j_gene: TRBJ1-1
abundance: .
CDR3nt: TGTGCCAGCAGTTTCGGGTTTCTAGAAGCTTTCTTT
CDR3aa: CASSFGFLEAFF

v_gene: TRBV7-6
d_gene: .
j_gene: TRBJ1-4
abundance: .
CDR3nt: TGTGCCAGCAGCTTAGGTTCGGGGGAAAAACTGTTTTTT
CDR3aa: CASSLGSGEKLFF

v_gene: TRBV20-1
d_gene: .
j_gene: TRBJ2-7
abundance: .
CDR3nt: TGCAGTGCTTTTAAACACGGCGAGAATAACGAGCAGTACTTC
CDR3aa: CSAFKHGENNEQYF

v_gene: TRBV25-1
d_gene: .
j_gene: TRBJ2-1
abundance: .
CDR3nt: TGTGCCAGCAGTGGCTACAGGGGAGGTGAGCAGTTCTTC
CDR3aa: CASSGYRGGEQFF

v_gene: TRBV11-2
d_gene: .
j_gene: TRBJ2-3
abundance: few
CDR3nt: TGTGCCAGCAGCTTAGTGCGGGTCGAGGCGCAGTATTTT
CDR3aa: CASSLVRVEAQYF

v_gene: TRBV12-3/TRBV12-4
d_gene: .
j_gene: TRBJ1-3
abundance: .
CDR3nt: TGTGCCAGCAGCTTCGACGGCACCTCTGGAAACACCATATATTTT
CDR3aa: CASSFDGTSGNTIYF

v_gene: TRBV5-1
d_gene: .
j_gene: TRBJ1-2
abundance: .
CDR3nt: TGCGCCAGCGGTCCAGACTATGGCTACACCTTC
CDR3aa: CASGPDYGYTF

v_gene: TRBV7-9
d_gene: .
j_gene: TRBJ2-3
abundance: few
CDR3nt: TGTGCCAGCAGCTTAGGTGGACAGACCACAGATACGCAGTATTTT
CDR3aa: CASSLGGQTTDTQYF

v_gene: TRBV6-5
d_gene: .
j_gene: TRBJ2-5
abundance: .
CDR3nt: TGTGCCAGCAGCTATTACAGGGTAGCCGGGGAGACCCAGTACTTC
CDR3aa: CASSYYRVAGETQYF

v_gene: TRBV6-1
d_gene: TRBD1
j_gene: TRBJ2-7
abundance: few
CDR3nt: TGTGCCAGCAGTCGGACAGGTCAAGACTCCTACGAGCAGTACTTC
CDR3aa: CASSRTGQDSYEQYF

v_gene: TRBV27
d_gene: TRBD1
j_gene: TRBJ2-7
abundance: .
CDR3nt: TGTGCCAGCAGTACAGACAGGGATCCCTACGAGCAGTACTTC
CDR3aa: CASSTDRDPYEQYF

v_gene: TRBV24-1
d_gene: TRBD1
j_gene: TRBJ1-2
abundance: few
CDR3nt: TGTGCCACCAGTGACCCGGGACAGGGGGTCTATGGCTACACCTTC
CDR3aa: CATSDPGQGVYGYTF

v_gene: TRBV5-1
d_gene: .
j_gene: TRBJ2-5
abundance: .
CDR3nt: TGCGCCAGCTCCATAGAGGTCGTGGGGGAGACCCAGTACTTC
CDR3aa: CASSIEVVGETQYF

v_gene: TRBV18
d_gene: .
j_gene: TRBJ2-3
abundance: few
CDR3nt: TGTGCCAGCTCGGCGGGGAGCACAGATACGCAGTATTTT
CDR3aa: CASSAGSTDTQYF

v_gene: TRBV11-3
d_gene: TRBD2
j_gene: TRBJ2-1
abundance: .
CDR3nt: TGTGCCAGCAGCTTAGAACTAGCGGGGAACAATGAGCAGTTCTTC
CDR3aa: CASSLELAGNNEQFF

v_gene: TRBV5-6
d_gene: TRBD1
j_gene: TRBJ2-3
abundance: .
CDR3nt: TGTGCCAGCACACCACAGGGGGCCCCCACAGATACGCAGTATTTT
CDR3aa: CASTPQGAPTDTQYF

v_gene: TRBV7-6
d_gene: .
j_gene: TRBJ2-5
abundance: .
CDR3nt: TGTGCCAGCAGCTTACCCTCCCTGACAGAAAAAGAGACCCAGTACTTC
CDR3aa: CASSLPSLTEKETQYF

v_gene: TRBV29-1
d_gene: .
j_gene: TRBJ2-1
abundance: few
CDR3nt: TGCAGCCAGGGGGGGGTAGCTAATGAGCAGTTCTTC
CDR3aa: CSQGGVANEQFF

v_gene: TRBV15
d_gene: .
j_gene: TRBJ2-2
abundance: .
CDR3nt: TGTGCCACCAGCACCCCAGAGGGAGGGAACACCGGGGAGCTGTTTTTT
CDR3aa: CATSTPEGGNTGELFF

v_gene: TRBV10-3
d_gene: TRBD1
j_gene: TRBJ2-5
abundance: .
CDR3nt: TGTGCCATCAGTGAACCGGGACAGCCAAAAGGGACCCAGTACTTC
CDR3aa: CAISEPGQPKGTQYF

v_gene: TRBV18
d_gene: TRBD2
j_gene: TRBJ2-3
abundance: .
CDR3nt: TGTGCCAGCTCACCAGGTCTAGCGGGCCACACAGATACGCAGTATTTT
CDR3aa: CASSPGLAGHTDTQYF

v_gene: TRBV15
d_gene: TRBD2
j_gene: TRBJ2-1
abundance: .
CDR3nt: TGTGCCACCAGCAGAGGCGGGGGGCGCGGCCACAATGAGCAGTTCTTC
CDR3aa: CATSRGGGRGHNEQFF

v_gene: TRBV28
d_gene: TRBD1
j_gene: TRBJ2-7
abundance: .
CDR3nt: TGTGCCAGCAGTTTATCCGGGACAGGGGCCTACGAGCAGTACTTC
CDR3aa: CASSLSGTGAYEQYF

v_gene: TRBV20-1
d_gene: TRBD2
j_gene: TRBJ2-3
abundance: once
CDR3nt: TGCAGTGGTTGGAACGGGGGGGCAGATACGCAGTATTTT
CDR3aa: CSGWNGGADTQYF

v_gene: TRBV6-7
d_gene: .
j_gene: TRBJ1-2
abundance: few
CDR3nt: TGTGCCAGCAGTTCCAACAGATATGGCTACACCTTC
CDR3aa: CASSSNRYGYTF

v_gene: TRBV12-3/TRBV12-4
d_gene: TRBD1
j_gene: TRBJ1-1
abundance: few
CDR3nt: TGTGCCAGCAATGCCGGGACAGCAAACACTGAAGCTTTCTTT
CDR3aa: CASNAGTANTEAFF

v_gene: TRBV12-3/TRBV12-4
d_gene: .
j_gene: TRBJ1-2
abundance: .
CDR3nt: TGTGCCAGCAGCCCTCAGGGGCTGGGGGAGTATGGCTACACCTTC
CDR3aa: CASSPQGLGEYGYTF

v_gene: TRBV5-1
d_gene: .
j_gene: TRBJ1-2
abundance: .
CDR3nt: TGCGCCAGCAGCTTGGTATTGGGGGAGACCTATGGCTACACCTTC
CDR3aa: CASSLVLGETYGYTF

v_gene: TRBV6-1
d_gene: .
j_gene: TRBJ2-7
abundance: .
CDR3nt: TGTGCCAGCAGTTCACGTTGGACGGGGCTAACCTACGAGCAGTACTTC
CDR3aa: CASSSRWTGLTYEQYF